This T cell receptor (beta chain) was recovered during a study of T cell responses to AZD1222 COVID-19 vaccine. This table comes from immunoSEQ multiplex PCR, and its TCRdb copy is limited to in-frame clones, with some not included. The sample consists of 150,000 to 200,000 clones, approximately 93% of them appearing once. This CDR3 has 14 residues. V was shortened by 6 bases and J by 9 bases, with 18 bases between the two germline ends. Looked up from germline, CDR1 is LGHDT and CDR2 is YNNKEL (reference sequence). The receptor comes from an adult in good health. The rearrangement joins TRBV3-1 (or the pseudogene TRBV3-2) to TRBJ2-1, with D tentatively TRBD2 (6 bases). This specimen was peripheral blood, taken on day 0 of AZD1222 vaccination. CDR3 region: CASSHTEGITEQFF. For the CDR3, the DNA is TGTGCCAGCAGTCATACGGAGGGAATAACTGAGCAGTTCTTC.